This record covers a single T cell receptor (beta chain). As yet, its antigen is unknown. These data come from a study of early T cells in non-severe SARS-CoV-2 infection. Study-level findings and limits: The VDJdb matching leaned toward anti-spike CD8 responses and overlooked private and CD4 specificities.

Trimming took off 6 bases at V and 7 bases at J, with 23 bases between the two ends. This CDR3 contains 16 residues. The V gene's germline CDR1 is SGHVS and CDR2 FNYEAQ. Individually, cDNA molecules had unique molecular identifiers attached to them. TCRdb redid the calling of the 5' RACE reads with MiXCR, one entry per CDR3 protein. The repertoire holds tens of thousands of distinct CDR3 sequences, approximately 10% seen once, with roughly 9% in the top ten. The TCR originated in an adult who was a healthcare worker with PCR-confirmed SARS-CoV-2 infection or an uninfected control (not recorded which). Sequenced material: whole blood. V gene TRBV7-6 combines with J gene TRBJ2-3; D is possibly TRBD1 (5 bases). CDR3 residues: CASSPGMGPGSHTQYF. CDR3 nucleotides: TGTGCCAGCAGTCCGGGCATGGGCCCAGGGTCCCATACGCAGTATTTT. The full variable domain, rest sourced from reference TRBV7-6 and TRBJ2-3, is GAGVSQSPRYKVTKRGQDVALRCDPISGHVSLYWYRQALGQGPEFLTYFNYEAQQDKSGLPNDRFSAERPEGSISTLTIQRTEQRDSAMYRCASSPGMGPGSHTQYFGPGTRLTVL.